This entry is about one T cell receptor (beta chain). The target antigen is unknown. With 0 bases removed from V and 3 bases from J, the gap between germline ends came to 9 bases. Germline CDR1 SGDLS, CDR2 YYNGEE. The CDR3 runs 14 residues. The record originates from a study of CD8 T cells in Susac syndrome. The study, taken as a whole, reports: As the study acknowledged, the number of individuals who were part of its TCR sequencing and HLA analysis was relatively small.

Random hexamers served to reverse transcribe about 0.45 to 1 ug RNA. TCRdb used MiXCR to reprocess the immunoSEQ multiplex PCR reads, holding one entry per CDR3 protein. Of about 150,000 distinct CDR3 sequences listed, 92% are singletons. The rearrangement uses TRBV9 and TRBJ2-5, with D perhaps given as TRBD1 or TRBD2 (5 bases each). Sequences were obtained from CD4+ T cells from PBMCs. The source of this sequence is a human donor in good health. The DNA of the CDR3 is TGTGCCAGCAGCGTAGCGTTGGGGGAAGAGACCCAGTACTTC. This translates into CASSVALGEETQYF.